Detailed here is one T cell receptor (beta chain). Its antigen is still unknown. Each CDR3 protein gets one entry after TCRdb re-called the RT-PCR reads with MiXCR. The sample holds 150,000 or so distinct CDR3 sequences, about 10% seen once. The CDR3 is made up of 15 amino acids. Germline V gene sequence: CDR1 SGDLS, CDR2 YYNGEE. Trimming shortened V by 3 bases and J by 4 bases, and 13 bases separated the two germline ends. The data stem from a study of response to subunit inactivated influenza vaccine. Study findings and constraints: The authors suggested that few new T cells are recruited per seasonal influenza vaccination.

This TCR was sampled from a man between 50 and 69 years old who received an inactivated influenza vaccine. Specimen: CD8+ T cells sorted from PBMCs, collected less than 30 months after vaccination. The chain links TRBV9 to TRBJ2-2, with D perhaps matching TRBD2 (6 bases). The CDR3 protein is CASSAGESATGELFF. The CDR3 DNA follows: TGTGCCAGCAGCGCGGGGGAGTCGGCCACCGGGGAGCTGTTTTTT.